The present TCR beta chain was sequenced within a study of regulatory T cells in long-lasting Graves disease. Study-level findings and limits: Persistent disease showed a preference for TRBV28, TRBJ1-2 and TRBJ2-5.

This clonotype appeared many times. Its antigen is undetermined. The time point: newly diagnosed GD, antithyroid drugs for less than 3 months. With RNA extracted from PBMCs as input, the TCR library was made. The CDR3 spans 14 residues. Trimming pared 6 bases from V and 4 bases from J, leaving 12 bases between. Researchers made TCR beta libraries by using iRepertoire HTBI primers and running Arm-PCR on CDR3 regions. TCRdb reprocessed the multiplex PCR reads with MiXCR, giving one entry per CDR3 protein. The sample lists about 470,000 distinct CDR3 sequences; more than 13% were seen once. These data also featured in a second study, about T cells in Graves' hyperthyroidism and ophthalmopathy. This second report adds: First-round RT-PCR of the TCR CDR3 relied on the HTBI primer set.

The rearrangement links TRBV12-3 or TRBV12-4 to TRBJ2-2; tentatively, D is TRBD1 (6 bases). The TCR originated in a woman aged 25 to 45 with Graves disease. The specimen comprised peripheral blood mononuclear cells (PBMCs), sampled at new diagnosis, from a patient treated with antithyroid drugs. This CDR3 reads CASSPVGGTGELFF. DNA for the CDR3: TGTGCCAGCAGCCCCGTAGGGGGCACCGGGGAGCTGTTTTTT.